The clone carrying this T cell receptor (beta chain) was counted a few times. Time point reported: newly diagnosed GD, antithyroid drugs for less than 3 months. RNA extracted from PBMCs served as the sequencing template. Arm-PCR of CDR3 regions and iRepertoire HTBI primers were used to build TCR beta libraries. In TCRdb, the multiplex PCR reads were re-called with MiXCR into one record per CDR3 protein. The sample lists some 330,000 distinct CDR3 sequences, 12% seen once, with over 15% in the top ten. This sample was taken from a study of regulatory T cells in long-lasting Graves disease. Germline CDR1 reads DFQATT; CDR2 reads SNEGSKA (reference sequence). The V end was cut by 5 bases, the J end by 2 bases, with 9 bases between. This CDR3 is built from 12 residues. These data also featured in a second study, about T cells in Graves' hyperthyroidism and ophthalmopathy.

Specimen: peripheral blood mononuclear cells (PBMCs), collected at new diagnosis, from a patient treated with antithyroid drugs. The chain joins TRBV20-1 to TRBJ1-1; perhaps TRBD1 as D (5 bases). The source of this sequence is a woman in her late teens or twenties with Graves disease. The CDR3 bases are TGCAGTGCTCAGACAGATAACACTGAAGCTTTCTTT. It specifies CSAQTDNTEAFF.